The clone carrying this TCR beta chain was recorded at least ten times. V was clipped by 3 bases and J by 6 bases, with 0 bases between them. CDR1 and CDR2 (germline): MGHRA, YSYEKL. The CDR3 consists of 11 residues. The sample belongs to a study of CD8 T cells in ankylosing spondylitis. Making the TCR beta libraries involved quantitative 5'-RACE with molecular barcodes. A single record per CDR3 protein comes from TCRdb applying MiXCR to the 5' RACE reads. Of 150,000 to 200,000 distinct CDR3 sequences listed, roughly 13% are singletons. The sample taken for sequencing was blood, either unsorted or a sorted T cell fraction (not recorded which). The chain joins TRBV4-1 to TRBJ1-6; unclear D gene. This TCR was sampled from a male donor with ankylosing spondylitis or in good health (not recorded which). The chain's CDR3 is CASSHNSPLHF. In DNA form, the CDR3 reads TGCGCCAGCAGCCATAATTCACCCCTCCACTTT.